This T cell receptor (beta chain) was identified during a study of cytomegalovirus exposure and HLA in healthy donors. The CDR3 has 12 amino acids. Germline assignment: CDR1 SEHNR and CDR2 FQNEAQ (reference sequence). The study ran its PCR with 60 Vbeta and 13 Jbeta primers. Produced via immunoSEQ multiplex PCR; TCRdb's table is partial and in-frame only. The table shows some 120,000 clones, with around two thirds occurring only once. This clone was observed a few times. The junction and the germline gene differ at one end; a read error may be behind it. This TCR derives from a man in his fifties or sixties in good health and CMV-seropositive. This chain joins TRBV7-9 and TRBJ1-6; D call uncertain. Material: PBMCs. CDR3 region: CSSSLALIPLHF. The DNA of the CDR3 is TGTTCCAGCAGCTTAGCGTTAATACCCCTCCACTTT.